Below are 27 T cell receptor beta chains sequenced from a single sample in a study of T cell responses to AZD1222 COVID-19 vaccine. Generated by immunoSEQ multiplex PCR, the TCRdb table keeps only in-frame clones and is missing some. This sample carries about 130,000 clones, more than 75% of them seen once, and the ten largest clones take about 10%. The input for sequencing was peripheral blood, taken on day 0 of AZD1222 vaccination. All receptors derive from an adult in good health.

This rearrangement joins TRBV11-2 to TRBJ2-1; 7 bases map to TRBD2. V was pared by 6 bases and J by 6 bases, with 8 bases of the junction left unmatched. The CDR3 sequence is 14 residues long. Germline V lookup: CDR1 SGHAT, CDR2 FQNNGV. CDR3 in DNA: TGTGCCAGCAGTTTGGCTAGCGGACTCAATGAGCAGTTCTTC. Protein sequence: CASSLASGLNEQFF.

The sample holds one count of this clone. This chain uses TRBV6-1 with TRBJ1-1; the match to TRBD1 covers 7 bases. CDR1 is MNHNS, CDR2 SASEGT, per germline. The CDR3 sequence is 13 residues long. The V segment lost 3 bases and the J segment 4 bases; nucleotides outside the gene matches: 2. The CDR3 nucleotides are TGTGCCAGCAGTGATCGGGACAGCACTGAAGCTTTCTTT. It translates to CASSDRDSTEAFF.

This clone has just a few counts. V is TRBV19 and J is TRBJ1-2, with D hard to call. The CDR3 has 14 residues. Deletions cut 4 bases from V and 2 bases from J, with 11 bases between. Germline V CDR1 and CDR2: LNHDA, SQIVND (reference sequence). CDR3 loop: CASSNLEQNYGYTF. The CDR3 nucleotides are TGTGCCAGTAGTAACCTCGAACAGAACTATGGCTACACCTTC.

The chain is built from TRBV5-8 and TRBJ2-3; no reliable D call. This CDR3 region has 15 residues. Trimming took off 0 bases at V and 2 bases at J, with 10 bases between the two ends. Germline V gives CDR1 SGHTS, CDR2 YDEGEE. CDR3 loop: CASSLAGYPTDTQYF. Written as DNA, the CDR3 is TGTGCCAGCAGCTTGGCCGGTTACCCCACAGATACGCAGTATTTT.

This chain connects TRBV7-2 to TRBJ2-2; 7 bases are shared with TRBD1. The CDR3 covers 18 residues. The V gene's germline CDR1 is SGHTA and CDR2 FQGNSA. J gave up 0 bases and V 1 base, and 8 bases lay outside the gene matches. The CDR3 loop is CASSLELVTGANTGELFF. In DNA, the CDR3 is TGTGCCAGCAGCTTAGAGTTGGTTACAGGGGCGAACACCGGGGAGCTGTTTTTT. Filled out from reference TRBV7-2 and TRBJ2-2, the complete variable domain reads GAGVSQSPSNKVTEKGKDVELRCDPISGHTALYWYRQSLGQGLEFLIYFQGNSAPDKSGLPSDRFSAERTGGSVSTLTIQRTQQEDSAVYLCASSLELVTGANTGELFFGEGSRLTVL.

The rearrangement uses TRBV6-5 and TRBJ1-5, with 8 bases that match TRBD1. V lost 5 bases, J lost 7 bases, and 7 bases stayed unmatched. The CDR3 has 14 residues. The germline gives CDR1 MNHEY, CDR2 SVGAGI. CDR3 loop: CASSTGGSGQPQHF. The DNA of the CDR3 is TGTGCCAGCAGTACAGGGGGGTCAGGGCAGCCCCAGCATTTT.

In this sample, this clone turned up a few times. The chain has TRBV19 and TRBJ2-7; TRBD1 matches 8 bases. The CDR3 runs to 11 residues. The trim removed 8 bases at V and 3 bases at J, leaving 0 bases unmatched. Germline CDR1 and CDR2: LNHDA and SQIVND (reference sequence). The CDR3 loop is CASGQGYEQYF. CDR3 coding DNA: TGTGCCAGTGGACAGGGCTACGAGCAGTACTTC.

The J gene is TRBJ1-2, the V gene TRBV9; D unclear. The CDR3 has 13 residues. V lost 4 bases, J lost 6 bases, and 13 bases lay in between. Looked up from germline, CDR1 is SGDLS and CDR2 is YYNGEE. The CDR3 nucleotides are TGTGCCAGCAGCCCAGAGGGTGGAGATGGCTACACCTTC. Translating gives CASSPEGGDGYTF.

The gene calls are TRBV7-9 and TRBJ1-6, with 7 nucleotides matching TRBD1. CDR3 size: 14 residues. V trimming: 4 bases; J trimming: 7 bases; junction bases outside the gene matches: 4. Germline CDR1 and CDR2: SEHNR and FQNEAQ (reference sequence). CDR3 region: CASSSEGQNSPLHF. The DNA of the CDR3 is TGTGCCAGCAGCTCCGAGGGACAGAATTCACCCCTCCACTTT. The entire variable domain, with the rest obtained from reference TRBV7-9 and TRBJ1-6, is as follows: DTGVSQNPRHKITKRGQNVTFRCDPISEHNRLYWYRQTLGQGPEFLTYFQNEAQLEKSRLLSDRFSAERPKGSFSTLEIQRTEQGDSAMYLCASSSEGQNSPLHFGNGTRLTVT.

The chain carries TRBV9 and TRBJ1-1; no clear D. Trimming pared 0 bases from V and 4 bases from J, leaving 10 bases between. Germline lookup yields CDR1 SGDLS and CDR2 YYNGEE. This CDR3 has 14 residues. The CDR3, as DNA: TGTGCCAGCAGCGTAGGGCCGACGAGCACTGAAGCTTTCTTT. Translation: CASSVGPTSTEAFF.

The chain links TRBV9 to TRBJ1-1, with TRBD1 matching 8 bases. The CDR3 is made up of 15 amino acids. From germline, CDR1 is SGDLS and CDR2 YYNGEE. Trimming took 0 bases from V and 4 from J; bases not matched to a gene: 5. The CDR3, as DNA: TGTGCCAGCAGCGTAGCTGGACAGGGTTCCACTGAAGCTTTCTTT. This codes for CASSVAGQGSTEAFF.

This chain uses TRBV7-2 with TRBJ2-7; weak D call: TRBD1 (6 bases). Between the trimmed V and J ends, which lost 5 bases and 2 bases, there was a span of 10 bases. Germline V lookup: CDR1 SGHTA, CDR2 FQGNSA. This CDR3 is built from 13 residues. In nucleotides, the CDR3 is TGTGCCAGCAGCCGGGACATGACCTACGAGCAGTACTTC. It translates to CASSRDMTYEQYF.

This clone appeared a single time. This sequence joins TRBV2 and TRBJ2-5; maybe TRBD1 (5 bases). Trimming cost V 7 bases and J 3 bases, with 15 bases left between them. Germline V gene lookup returns CDR1 SNHLY and CDR2 FYNNEI. CDR3 length equals 14 residues. CDR3 protein: CASTDRGVEETQYF. Written as DNA, the CDR3 is TGTGCCAGCACCGACAGAGGTGTAGAAGAGACCCAGTACTTC. Drawing the rest from reference TRBV2 and TRBJ2-5, the complete variable domain is EPEVTQTPSHQVTQMGQEVILRCVPISNHLYFYWYRQILGQKVEFLVSFYNNEISEKSEIFDDQFSVERPDGSNFTLKIRSTKLEDSAMYFCASTDRGVEETQYFGPGTRLLVL.

J is TRBJ2-7 and V is TRBV7-3, with TRBD2 identical over 8 bases. The length of the CDR3 is 14 residues. With 5 bases clipped from V and 6 bases from J, the junction kept 9 bases outside the gene matches. CDR1 is SGHTA, CDR2 FQGTGA, per germline. The CDR3, as DNA: TGTGCCAGCAGCCCGGGGGGGGCGCAGTCCGAGCAGTACTTC. Translation: CASSPGGAQSEQYF.

V gene TRBV30 combines with J gene TRBJ2-7; weak D call: TRBD1 (6 bases). The CDR3 runs 13 residues. Germline V gene lookup returns CDR1 GTSNPN and CDR2 SVGIG (reference sequence). V shed 2 bases and J shed 3 bases, with 11 bases lying between them. CDR3 in amino acids: CAWSPGHGYEQYF. CDR3 nucleotide sequence: TGTGCCTGGAGTCCGGGACACGGCTACGAGCAGTACTTC.

The genes are TRBV28 and TRBJ1-5; possible D gene TRBD1, 5 bases. This CDR3 has 15 amino acids. Germline loops: CDR1 MDHEN, CDR2 SYDVKM. Deletions cut 3 bases from V and 7 bases from J, with 16 bases between. The CDR3 protein is CASSFQSQGEQPQHF. CDR3 in DNA: TGTGCCAGCAGTTTCCAGTCACAAGGGGAACAGCCCCAGCATTTT.

This clone was detected only a few times. The V and J genes are TRBV19 and TRBJ2-7, with D tentatively TRBD1 (5 bases). Trimming stripped 3 bases from V and 5 bases from J, with 11 bases between. CDR1 and CDR2 from the germline V gene are LNHDA and SQIVND (reference sequence). This CDR3 is 13 amino acids long. CDR3 loop: CASSIPGLNEQYF. In DNA, the CDR3 is TGTGCCAGTAGTATCCCAGGGCTCAACGAGCAGTACTTC.

The chain uses TRBV2 and TRBJ2-7; D gene unclear. The CDR3 has 13 residues. The V gene's germline CDR1 is SNHLY and CDR2 FYNNEI. Between the trimmed V and J ends, which lost 7 bases and 0 bases, there was a span of 10 bases. The CDR3 here is CASTHELSYEQYF. The CDR3, as DNA: TGTGCCAGCACCCACGAGCTCTCCTACGAGCAGTACTTC.

V usage is TRBV5-1 and J usage is TRBJ2-1, with D perhaps TRBD1 or TRBD2 (6 bases each). The CDR3 totals 14 residues. CDR1 and CDR2 (germline): SGHRS, YFSETQ. Trimming left V 0 bases short and J 10 bases short, with 14 bases between. As DNA, the CDR3 is TGCGCCAGCAGCTTGGCCCCGGGGGCCGGGGAGCAGTTCTTC. It translates to CASSLAPGAGEQFF.

The rearrangement uses TRBV6-5 and TRBJ2-7; D is ambiguous. This CDR3 contains 14 residues. Looked up from germline, CDR1 is MNHEY and CDR2 is SVGAGI. Deletions cut 6 bases from V and 1 base from J, with 13 bases between. CDR3 bases: TGTGCCAGCAGACCCAGGATTTCGTCCTACGAGCAGTACTTC. It yields the protein CASRPRISSYEQYF.

V and J are TRBV19 and TRBJ2-3, with D maybe TRBD2 (5 bases). The V and J ends lost 6 bases and 6 bases respectively, with 10 bases between them. Germline CDR1 reads LNHDA; CDR2 reads SQIVND (reference sequence). This CDR3 has 12 residues. The CDR3 coding sequence is TGTGCCAGTAGCCTCTGGGAGGATACGCAGTATTTT. This sequence encodes CASSLWEDTQYF.

The rearrangement links TRBV9 to TRBJ1-5; D is uncertain. The CDR3 is 11 amino acids. Trimming removed 6 bases at V and 7 bases at J, with 8 bases between. The V gene's germline CDR1 is SGDLS and CDR2 YYNGEE. The CDR3 sequence: CASTEEQPQHF. The CDR3, as DNA: TGTGCCAGCACCGAAGAGCAGCCCCAGCATTTT.

This sequence joins TRBV28 and TRBJ1-2; 8 nucleotides match TRBD1. Trimming cost V 6 bases and J 7 bases; bases outside gene matches: 10. CDR1 MDHEN and CDR2 SYDVKM come from the germline V gene. The CDR3 consists of 14 residues. In DNA form, the CDR3 reads TGTGCCAGCAGCCCGACAGGGGCAATCGGTGGCTACACCTTC. Translation: CASSPTGAIGGYTF.

The chain recombines TRBV12-3 or TRBV12-4 with TRBJ2-1, with D uncertain. Between the trimmed V and J ends, which lost 6 bases and 4 bases, there was a span of 10 bases. The CDR3 length is 13 residues. CDR3 in DNA: TGTGCCAGCAGCCCACCGCCTTACAATGAGCAGTTCTTC. Protein product: CASSPPPYNEQFF.

V is TRBV18 and J is TRBJ1-4, with D possibly matching TRBD1 (5 bases). CDR1 is KGHSH and CDR2 is LQKENI in the germline V gene. Trimming pared 1 base from V and 7 bases from J, leaving 13 bases between. The CDR3 sequence is 15 residues long. DNA for the CDR3: TGTGCCAGCTCACCACTAGGCCAGGGCATTGAAAAACTGTTTTTT. It is translated as CASSPLGQGIEKLFF.

The chain combines TRBV4-1 with TRBJ1-2; the match to TRBD1 covers 8 bases. The germline V gene encodes CDR1 MGHRA and CDR2 YSYEKL. The CDR3 runs to 20 residues. With 4 bases clipped from V and 5 bases from J, the junction kept 24 bases outside the gene matches. The CDR3 DNA reads as TGCGCCAGCAGCCCATTAGAGGGACAGGCTGGTCTAAGAGGCTTTTATGGCTACACCTTC. Translated, it gives CASSPLEGQAGLRGFYGYTF.

The sample holds one count of this clone. The V gene is TRBV11-1, the J gene TRBJ2-5; no clear D. The CDR3 covers 13 residues. Germline-derived CDR1 and CDR2 are SGHAT and FQDESV (reference sequence). V lost 3 bases, J lost 5 bases, and 10 bases lay in between. The CDR3 DNA sequence: TGTGCCAGCAGCTTTTCTGGAAGGGAGACCCAGTACTTC. It translates to CASSFSGRETQYF.